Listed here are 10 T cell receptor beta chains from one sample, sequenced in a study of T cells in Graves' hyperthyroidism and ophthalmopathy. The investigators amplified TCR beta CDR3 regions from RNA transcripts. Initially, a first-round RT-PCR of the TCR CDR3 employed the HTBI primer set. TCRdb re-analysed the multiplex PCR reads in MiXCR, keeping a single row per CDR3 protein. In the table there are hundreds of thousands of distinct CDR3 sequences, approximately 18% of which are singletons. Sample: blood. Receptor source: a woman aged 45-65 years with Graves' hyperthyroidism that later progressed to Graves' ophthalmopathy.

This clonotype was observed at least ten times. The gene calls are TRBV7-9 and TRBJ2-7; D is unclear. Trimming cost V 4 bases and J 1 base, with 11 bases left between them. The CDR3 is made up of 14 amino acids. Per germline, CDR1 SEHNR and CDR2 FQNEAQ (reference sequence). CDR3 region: CASSSPLLSYEQYF. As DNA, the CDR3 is TGTGCCAGCAGCTCCCCGCTACTTTCCTACGAGCAGTACTTC.

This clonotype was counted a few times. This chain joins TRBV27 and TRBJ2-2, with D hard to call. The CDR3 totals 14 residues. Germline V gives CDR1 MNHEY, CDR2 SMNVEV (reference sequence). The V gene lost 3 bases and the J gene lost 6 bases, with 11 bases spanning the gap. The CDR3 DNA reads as TGTGCCAGCAGTTTCGGGCTTGGGGCCGGGGAGCTGTTTTTT. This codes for CASSFGLGAGELFF.

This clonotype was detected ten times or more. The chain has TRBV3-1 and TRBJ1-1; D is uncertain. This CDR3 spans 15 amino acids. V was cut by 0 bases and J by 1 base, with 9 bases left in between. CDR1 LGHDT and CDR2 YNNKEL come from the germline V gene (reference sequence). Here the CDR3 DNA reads TGTGCCAGCAGCCAAGATCAAGGCGGGAACACTGAAGCTTTCTTT. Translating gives CASSQDQGGNTEAFF.

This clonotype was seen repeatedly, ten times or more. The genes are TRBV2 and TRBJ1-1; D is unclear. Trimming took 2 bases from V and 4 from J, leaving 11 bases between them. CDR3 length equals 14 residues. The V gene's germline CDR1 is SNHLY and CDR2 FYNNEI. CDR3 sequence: CASSESGLSTEAFF. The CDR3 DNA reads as TGTGCCAGCAGTGAATCGGGTTTGTCCACTGAAGCTTTCTTT.

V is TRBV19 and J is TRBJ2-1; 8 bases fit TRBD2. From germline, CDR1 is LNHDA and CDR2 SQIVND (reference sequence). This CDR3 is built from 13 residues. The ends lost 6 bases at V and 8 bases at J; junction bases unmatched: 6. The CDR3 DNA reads TGTGCCAGTAGCGGGGGGGCCCCCCATGAGCAGTTCTTC. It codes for CASSGGAPHEQFF.

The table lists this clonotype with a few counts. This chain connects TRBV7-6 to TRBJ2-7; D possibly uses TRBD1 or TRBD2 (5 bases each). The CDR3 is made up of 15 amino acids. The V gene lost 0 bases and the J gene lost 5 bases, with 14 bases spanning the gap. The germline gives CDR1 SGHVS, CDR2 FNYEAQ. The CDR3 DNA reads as TGTGCCAGCAGCTTAGCGGGACCGCTAGCTGACGAGCAGTACTTC. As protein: CASSLAGPLADEQYF. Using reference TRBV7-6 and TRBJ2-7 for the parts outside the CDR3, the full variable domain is GAGVSQSPRYKVTKRGQDVALRCDPISGHVSLYWYRQALGQGPEFLTYFNYEAQQDKSGLPNDRFSAERPEGSISTLTIQRTEQRDSAMYRCASSLAGPLADEQYFGPGTRLTVT.

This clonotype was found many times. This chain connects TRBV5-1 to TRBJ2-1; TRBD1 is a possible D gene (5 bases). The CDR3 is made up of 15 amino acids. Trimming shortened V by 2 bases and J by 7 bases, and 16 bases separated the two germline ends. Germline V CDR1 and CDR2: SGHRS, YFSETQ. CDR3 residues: CASSLSSGRANEQFF. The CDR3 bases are TGCGCCAGCAGCTTATCCTCGGGCAGGGCGAATGAGCAGTTCTTC.

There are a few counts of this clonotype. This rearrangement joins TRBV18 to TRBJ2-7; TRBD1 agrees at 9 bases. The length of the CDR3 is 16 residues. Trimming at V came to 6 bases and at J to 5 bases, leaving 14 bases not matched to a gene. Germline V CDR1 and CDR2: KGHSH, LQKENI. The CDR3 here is CASSRSPGQGFNEQYF. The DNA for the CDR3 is TGTGCCAGCTCGCGTTCACCGGGACAGGGTTTCAACGAGCAGTACTTC.

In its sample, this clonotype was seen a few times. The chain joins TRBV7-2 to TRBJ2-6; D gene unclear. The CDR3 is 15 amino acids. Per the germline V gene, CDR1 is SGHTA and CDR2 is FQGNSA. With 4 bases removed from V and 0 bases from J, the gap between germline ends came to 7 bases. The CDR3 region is CASSSVYSGANVLTF. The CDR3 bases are TGTGCCAGCAGCTCCGTATACTCTGGGGCCAACGTCCTGACTTTC.

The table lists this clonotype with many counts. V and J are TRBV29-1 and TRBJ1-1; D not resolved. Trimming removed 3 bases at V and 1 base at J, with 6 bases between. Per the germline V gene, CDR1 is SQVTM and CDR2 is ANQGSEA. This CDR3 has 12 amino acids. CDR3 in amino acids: CSVEAENTEAFF. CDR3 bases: TGCAGCGTTGAGGCGGAGAACACTGAAGCTTTCTTT.